Listed below are T cell receptor beta chains from one sample, sequenced in a study of Ad26.COV2.S vaccination and SARS-CoV-2 variants. This table comes from immunoSEQ multiplex PCR, and its TCRdb copy is limited to in-frame clones, with some not included. The sample includes about 390,000 clones, more than 85% seen only once; the top ten take more than 3%. Sequenced here: peripheral blood, sampled in a trial of Ad26.COV2.S vaccine versus placebo. Source of these receptors: a person between 18 and 65 years old who received the Ad26.COV2.S COVID-19 vaccine or a placebo. Each CDR3 is given with its conserved first and last residue. D genes are given only for firm matches. Not all rows give a size; the values are once, few, many and, for expanded clones, a class.

abundance | j_gene | d_gene | v_gene | CDR3nt | CDR3aa
- | TRBJ1-3 | TRBD1 | TRBV3-1/TRBV3-2 | TGTGCCAGCAGCCAAGTCAGGGGGTCTGGAAACACCATATATTTT | CASSQVRGSGNTIYF
- | TRBJ1-2 | TRBD1 | TRBV4-1 | TGCGCCAGCAGACCAATGGGACAGGGGGACGGCTACACCTTC | CASRPMGQGDGYTF
- | TRBJ2-3 | - | TRBV19 | TGTGCAGCGGGCCTCCGCACAGATACGCAGTATTTT | CAAGLRTDTQYF
- | TRBJ2-3 | TRBD2 | TRBV19 | TGTGCCAGTAGTATAGTGAGCCTAGCGGGGTACAGCACAGATACGCAGTATTTT | CASSIVSLAGYSTDTQYF
- | TRBJ1-4 | - | TRBV6-5 | TGTGCCAGCAGGGGAGAGCCTTCAACTAATGAAAAACTGTTTTTT | CASRGEPSTNEKLFF
- | TRBJ1-6 | - | TRBV11-2 | TGTGCCAGCAGCTCCCTCTATCGGGCAGCGAGCTCCTATAATTCACCCCTCCACTTT | CASSSLYRAASSYNSPLHF
- | TRBJ2-5 | - | TRBV7-8 | TGTGCCAGCAGCATAGCGTTTCGCGAGACCCAGTACTTC | CASSIAFRETQYF
once | TRBJ2-7 | TRBD1 | TRBV19 | TGTGCCAGTAGTGCAACAGGGGTCCTTACCTACGAGCAGTACTTC | CASSATGVLTYEQYF
- | TRBJ1-2 | - | TRBV15 | TGTGCCACCAGCAGAGATAAGGATTCTAACTATGGCTACACCTTC | CATSRDKDSNYGYTF
once | TRBJ1-4 | TRBD1 | TRBV5-1 | TGCGCCAGCAGGACAGGGGGCGGAACTAATGAAAAACTGTTTTTT | CASRTGGGTNEKLFF
once | TRBJ2-2 | TRBD2 | TRBV24-1 | TGTGCCACCGGCGGGGGAGGCACCGGGGAGCTGTTTTTT | CATGGGGTGELFF
- | TRBJ1-2 | TRBD1 | TRBV6-5 | TGTGCCAGCAGTTACTTTCCTACAGGGGAGGATGGCTACACCTTC | CASSYFPTGEDGYTF
- | TRBJ1-4 | TRBD1 | TRBV9 | TGTGCCAGCAGCGAACAGGGGAGTTATGAAAAACTGTTTTTT | CASSEQGSYEKLFF
- | TRBJ1-1 | - | TRBV2 | TGTGCCAGCACCAGAGGTCAAGCCCTAAGAAGGGACACTGAAGCTTTCTTT | CASTRGQALRRDTEAFF
- | TRBJ2-7 | TRBD2 | TRBV6-2/TRBV6-3 | TGTGCCAGCAGTTACTCGTACGCGGGGGGATCCTACGAGCAGTACTTC | CASSYSYAGGSYEQYF
- | TRBJ2-1 | TRBD2 | TRBV5-4 | TGTGCCAGCAGCTTGGAAGGGGCCCCTAGCGGGGTCGGGAATGAGCAGTTCTTC | CASSLEGAPSGVGNEQFF
- | TRBJ2-7 | - | TRBV3-1/TRBV3-2 | TGTGCCAGCAGCCAAGGGCTCAGGGAAAAAGAGCAGTACTTC | CASSQGLREKEQYF
- | TRBJ2-3 | - | TRBV19 | TGTGCCAGTAGTATACAGGGAGGAACAGATACGCAGTATTTT | CASSIQGGTDTQYF
once | TRBJ2-2 | - | TRBV7-9 | TGTGCCAGCAGCCGAGAACGAAACACCGGGGAGCTGTTTTTT | CASSRERNTGELFF
- | TRBJ1-6 | TRBD1 | TRBV27 | TGTGCCAGCAGCTCGGACAGGAGGGTATATAATTCACCCCTCCACTTT | CASSSDRRVYNSPLHF
- | TRBJ1-1 | - | TRBV2 | TGTGCCAGCAGTGCGACAGAGTACACTGAAGCTTTCTTT | CASSATEYTEAFF
- | TRBJ2-5 | TRBD2 | TRBV5-8 | TGTGCCAGCAGCTTGGTGACAGCGGGGGGACAAGAGACCCAGTACTTC | CASSLVTAGGQETQYF
once | TRBJ2-5 | - | TRBV7-9 | TGTGCCAGCAGAAATACAGGGCAAGAGACCCAGTACTTC | CASRNTGQETQYF
- | TRBJ2-7 | - | TRBV27 | TGTGCCAGTAGGAATGTCTTCCGCAACGAGCAGTACTTC | CASRNVFRNEQYF
- | TRBJ2-7 | - | TRBV6-1 | TGTGCCAGCAGTGAACTGGCCCCAACGCTCTCCTACGAGCAGTACTTC | CASSELAPTLSYEQYF
- | TRBJ1-1 | - | TRBV4-1 | TGCGCCAGCAGCCAGGGGGCCGAAGCTTTCTTT | CASSQGAEAFF
- | TRBJ1-2 | - | TRBV6-2/TRBV6-3 | TGTGCCAGCAGTTCCCAAGGGGTCACAGGGATCTATGGCTACACCTTC | CASSSQGVTGIYGYTF
- | TRBJ2-2 | - | TRBV12-3/TRBV12-4 | TGTGCCAGCATAAGTTGGATCGGGGAGCTGTTTTTT | CASISWIGELFF
- | TRBJ1-1 | TRBD1 | TRBV7-8 | TGTGCCAGCAGCTTAGAGACAGGGGTGAACACTGAAGCTTTCTTT | CASSLETGVNTEAFF
- | TRBJ2-5 | - | TRBV5-1 | TGCGCCAGCAGCCCGTACCAAGAGACCCAGTACTTC | CASSPYQETQYF
- | TRBJ2-2 | - | TRBV3-1/TRBV3-2 | TGTGCCAGCAGCCAAGAGGACCCGGTCACCGGGGAGCTGTTTTTT | CASSQEDPVTGELFF
- | TRBJ1-1 | TRBD1 | TRBV5-1 | TGCGCCAGCAGCCGTATCGACAGGGCGTTGCAGGCTTTCTTT | CASSRIDRALQAFF
once | TRBJ2-6 | - | TRBV4-1 | TGCGCCAGCAGCCAAGATTGGGACACCTCTGGGGCCAACGTCCTGACTTTC | CASSQDWDTSGANVLTF
- | TRBJ1-1 | - | TRBV5-4 | TGTGCCAGCAGCAGTCAGGGAGGGAACACTGAAGCTTTCTTT | CASSSQGGNTEAFF
- | TRBJ2-5 | - | TRBV7-9 | TGTGCCAGCAGCCCGACAAGAGCCGGCGAGACCCAGTACTTC | CASSPTRAGETQYF
- | TRBJ1-2 | TRBD1 | TRBV6-5 | TGTGCCAGCAGGAGGACGGGACAGGGCGCATATGGCTACACCTTC | CASRRTGQGAYGYTF
- | TRBJ2-7 | - | TRBV6-5 | TGTGCCAGCAGTTACTCTGGCAGAGATTACGAGCAGTACTTC | CASSYSGRDYEQYF
- | TRBJ2-2 | - | TRBV10-3 | TGTGCCATCAGTACAGAGTCCGGGGAGCTGTTTTTT | CAISTESGELFF